This T cell receptor (beta chain) was observed in a study of blood T cell repertoires in COVID-19. On the study more broadly: The United States, Italy and Spain provided the acute and convalescent COVID-19 samples. From T cells, B-cell-depleted T cells, or PBMCs came the material, which was cDNA or gDNA.

Using immunoSEQ multiplex PCR, the repertoire was profiled, and TCRdb retains in-frame clones only, with some absent. The data show a few hundred thousand clones, about nine tenths seen once. Sequenced input: PBMCs or T cells enriched from blood (not recorded which). The receptor comes from a man aged 18-30 years who had recovered from COVID-19.

As DNA, the CDR3 is TGTGCCAGCAGCTTAGAAGGCGGGCCCTCCTACAATGAGCAGTTCTTC. Translation gives CASSLEGGPSYNEQFF. This chain uses TRBV7-2 with TRBJ2-1, with D possibly TRBD2 on 5 matching bases. Germline V gene lookup returns CDR1 SGHTA and CDR2 FQGNSA. This CDR3 has 16 amino acids. Trimming cost V 1 base and J 0 bases, with 10 bases left between them.